Below are 21 T cell receptor beta chains sequenced from a single sample in a study of T cell repertoires in cytomegalovirus infection. In TCRdb, the reads were re-called with MiXCR into one record per CDR3 protein. This table has over 200,000 distinct CDR3 sequences, roughly 13% appearing once. The sample taken for sequencing was PBMCs. These receptors originate from a human donor in good health (CMV status not recorded). Some clones in this sample may be carry-over from other donors' samples.

Many counts were recorded for this clonotype. The chain links TRBV7-9 to TRBJ2-5, with unresolved D. The length of the CDR3 is 14 residues. Per the germline V gene, CDR1 is SEHNR and CDR2 is FQNEAQ (reference sequence). Deletions cut 2 bases from V and 1 base from J, with 8 bases between. In DNA, the CDR3 is TGTGCCAGCAGCTTAATCCATACCCAAGAGACCCAGTACTTC. Its translation is CASSLIHTQETQYF.

There are a few counts of this clonotype. The chain joins TRBV12-3 or TRBV12-4 to TRBJ2-7, with D uncertain. Trimming took off 5 bases at V and 2 bases at J, with 7 bases between the two ends. This CDR3 spans 12 amino acids. This CDR3 is CASSGDTYEQYF. DNA for the CDR3: TGTGCCAGCAGTGGGGATACCTACGAGCAGTACTTC.

The table lists this clonotype with many counts. The chain couples TRBV7-2 to TRBJ2-2; possible D gene TRBD2, 6 bases. Germline CDR1 SGHTA, CDR2 FQGNSA. The CDR3 consists of 14 residues. V lost 6 bases and J lost 3, with 11 bases in between. DNA for the CDR3: TGTGCCAGCAGTAGGGACTCCTACACCGGGGAGCTGTTTTTT. It encodes CASSRDSYTGELFF.

The chain carries TRBV29-1 and TRBJ2-1; possible D gene TRBD1, 7 bases. Germline loops: CDR1 SQVTM, CDR2 ANQGSEA. V was trimmed by 5 bases and J by 7 bases, leaving 12 bases between them. The CDR3 contains 12 residues. CDR3 in amino acids: CSVSRGENEQFF. The CDR3 DNA is TGCAGCGTTAGCAGGGGGGAGAATGAGCAGTTCTTC.

This clonotype has more than one count but fewer than ten. The chain has TRBV6-4 and TRBJ2-3; maybe TRBD2 (6 bases). The CDR3 is 14 amino acids. The V end was cut by 3 bases, the J end by 0 bases, with 7 bases between. The V gene's germline CDR1 is MRHNA and CDR2 SNTAGT. CDR3 protein: CASSESGSTDTQYF. CDR3 DNA: TGTGCCAGCAGTGAAAGCGGGAGCACAGATACGCAGTATTTT.

V is TRBV9 and J is TRBJ1-2; D unclear. The V gene's germline CDR1 is SGDLS and CDR2 YYNGEE. The CDR3 covers 15 residues. V shed 0 bases and J shed 2 bases, with 11 bases lying between them. The CDR3 region has the DNA TGTGCCAGCAGCGTAGGGGATCCTAGAAACTATGGCTACACCTTC. This sequence encodes CASSVGDPRNYGYTF.

This clonotype was seen repeatedly, ten times or more. The J gene is TRBJ1-2, the V gene TRBV11-2; D gene uncertain. The CDR3 is made up of 12 amino acids. V dropped 2 bases and J dropped 5 bases, with 6 bases sitting between them. CDR1 SGHAT and CDR2 FQNNGV come from the germline V gene. The CDR3 nucleotides read TGTGCCAGCAGCTTAAAGGGATATGGCTACACCTTC. Amino acid sequence: CASSLKGYGYTF.

V gene TRBV7-9 combines with J gene TRBJ2-5; unclear D gene. V lost 2 bases to trimming and J lost 3 bases, with 7 bases between them. Germline CDR1 reads SEHNR; CDR2 reads FQNEAQ (reference sequence). This CDR3 is 13 amino acids long. DNA of the CDR3: TGTGCCAGCAGCTTATCCCCTGAAGAGACCCAGTACTTC. Translating it yields CASSLSPEETQYF.

The genes are TRBV5-4 and TRBJ1-1; 7 nucleotides agree with TRBD1. The germline CDR1 and CDR2 sequences are SGHNT and YYREEE (reference sequence). The CDR3 is made up of 15 amino acids. V trimming: 4 bases; J trimming: 1 base; junction bases outside the gene matches: 7. The CDR3 loop is CASSRTGEGNTEAFF. The CDR3 DNA reads TGTGCCAGCAGCCGCACAGGGGAGGGGAACACTGAAGCTTTCTTT.

This clonotype was picked up a small number of times. The chain combines TRBV4-1 with TRBJ2-2; TRBD1 might be the D (6 bases). This CDR3 has 15 residues. Deletions cut 0 bases from V and 3 bases from J, with 8 bases between. Germline CDR1 MGHRA, CDR2 YSYEKL. The CDR3 sequence is CASSQEGHHTGELFF. In DNA form, the CDR3 reads TGCGCCAGCAGCCAAGAGGGACATCACACCGGGGAGCTGTTTTTT.

This clonotype was seen more than once but under ten times. The V call is TRBV7-9, the J call TRBJ2-1, with 9 bases lining up with TRBD2. The CDR3 spans 16 residues. The ends lost 5 bases at V and 1 base at J; junction bases unmatched: 6. Per germline, CDR1 SEHNR and CDR2 FQNEAQ (reference sequence). CDR3 amino acids: CASSPSLAGSYNEQFF. CDR3 DNA sequence: TGTGCCAGCAGCCCCAGTCTAGCGGGGTCCTACAATGAGCAGTTCTTC.

This clonotype was seen a handful of times. This chain joins TRBV28 and TRBJ1-4, with TRBD1 matching over 7 bases. Germline CDR1 MDHEN, CDR2 SYDVKM. The CDR3 runs 14 residues. V lost 6 bases, J lost 2 bases, and 3 bases stayed unmatched. Here the CDR3 reads CASSQQGTNEKLFF. CDR3 bases: TGTGCCAGCAGCCAACAGGGGACTAATGAAAAACTGTTTTTT.

This clonotype was seen more than once but under ten times. V is TRBV7-6 and J is TRBJ2-7, with D possibly matching TRBD2 (6 bases). The germline V gene has CDR1 SGHVS and CDR2 FNYEAQ. V gave up 5 bases and J gave up 2 bases, with 16 bases separating them. The CDR3 is made up of 15 amino acids. The CDR3 nucleotides read TGTGCCAGCAGCCCGGACCGGGGGTATCCCTACGAGCAGTACTTC. It specifies CASSPDRGYPYEQYF.

This clonotype was counted ten times or more. The rearrangement links TRBV20-1 to TRBJ2-1, with 9 positions matching TRBD2. V shed 0 bases, J shed 6 bases, and the junction held 12 bases outside the gene matches. This CDR3 is built from 17 residues. Per germline, CDR1 DFQATT and CDR2 SNEGSKA (reference sequence). The CDR3 sequence is CSARDRIAGDRLNEQFF. DNA for the CDR3: TGCAGTGCTAGAGATAGGATAGCGGGAGACCGCCTCAATGAGCAGTTCTTC.

Comment on this clonotype: A much larger clonotype is one base distant, so this may be a read error. The rearrangement joins TRBV20-1 to TRBJ2-3; 7 bases agree with TRBD2. CDR1 is DFQATT, CDR2 SNEGSKA, per germline (reference sequence). J lost 1 base, V lost 3 bases, and 13 bases had no gene match. This CDR3 contains 17 residues. Here the CDR3 reads CSASQTIRGGGTDTQYF. The CDR3 DNA is TGCAGTGCTAGCCAAACAATTCGCGGGGGAGGCACAGATACGCAGTATTTT.

This clonotype appeared many times. The gene calls are TRBV7-8 and TRBJ2-1; no firm D call. The CDR3 has 12 residues. Germline CDR1 SGHVS, CDR2 FQNEAQ. The ends were cut back, 1 base at V and 12 bases at J, with 10 bases in the middle. CDR3 sequence reads: CASSLVQWVQFF. In DNA, the CDR3 is TGTGCCAGCAGCTTAGTTCAATGGGTGCAGTTCTTC.

This clonotype showed up many times. This sequence joins TRBV4-2 and TRBJ1-6; 7 bases fit TRBD1. Trimming at V came to 0 bases and at J to 11 bases, leaving 13 bases not matched to a gene. The CDR3 totals 17 residues. Germline CDR1 reads LGHNA; CDR2 reads YNFKEQ. CDR3 in amino acids: CASSQEGSAGGAAPLHF. The CDR3 region has the DNA TGTGCCAGCAGCCAAGAGGGGTCGGCAGGGGGAGCGGCACCCCTCCACTTT.

This clonotype was seen many times. The chain is built from TRBV29-1 and TRBJ2-4, with D perhaps matching TRBD2 (5 bases). This CDR3 has 13 residues. Germline loops: CDR1 SQVTM, CDR2 ANQGSEA. The germline V and J ends were trimmed by 7 bases and 2 bases, with 12 bases remaining between them. The CDR3 reads CSAGRGTKNIQYF. The CDR3 coding sequence is TGCAGCGCCGGACGGGGTACCAAAAACATTCAGTACTTC.

The table lists this clonotype with many counts. This chain joins TRBV11-2 and TRBJ2-4; D possibly corresponds to TRBD1 (6 bases). From germline, CDR1 is SGHAT and CDR2 FQNNGV. This CDR3 has 16 residues. V was trimmed by 6 bases and J by 1 base, leaving 16 bases between them. CDR3 loop: CASRPSGAGAKNIQYF. For the CDR3, the DNA is TGTGCCAGCAGACCTTCAGGGGCCGGGGCCAAAAACATTCAGTACTTC.

The chain combines TRBV12-3 or TRBV12-4 with TRBJ1-4; D unclear. CDR3 length: 14 amino acids. Trimming took 7 bases from V and 0 from J, leaving 9 bases between them. CDR3 loop: CASKQDTTNEKLFF. CDR3 nucleotides: TGTGCCAGCAAACAAGACACAACTAATGAAAAACTGTTTTTT.

The sample holds many counts of this clonotype. This chain uses TRBV27 with TRBJ2-3, with D possibly being TRBD2 (5 bases). Per germline, CDR1 MNHEY and CDR2 SMNVEV (reference sequence). The CDR3 length is 18 residues. The V end lost 6 bases, the J end lost 2 bases, and 24 bases lay between the germline ends. CDR3 residues: CASRQFTRSTGVTDTQYF. CDR3 nucleotide sequence: TGTGCCAGCAGGCAATTTACTAGATCCACTGGGGTCACAGATACGCAGTATTTT.